The 6 T cell receptor beta chains below come from one sample, sequenced in a study of a mutant IDH1 vaccine in newly diagnosed glioma. Only in-frame clones appear in the TCRdb table, and some are missing; sequencing was by immunoSEQ multiplex PCR. The data hold 50,000 to 70,000 clones, with roughly 87% observed a single time. These receptors have no identified antigens. Time point denoted: week 47, end of study. The investigators gave 300 ug of mutant IDH1 20-mer peptide in each vaccine dose, together with topical imiquimod. The sequencing used PBMCs, collected from a glioma patient whose treatment included an IDH1 peptide vaccine. All receptors come from a woman in her 50s with glioma.

The chain couples TRBV11-2 to TRBJ1-1, with TRBD1 matching 8 bases. The CDR3 is 14 amino acids. The V and J ends lost 3 bases and 7 bases, in that order; junction bases with no gene match: 7. CDR1 is SGHAT, CDR2 FQNNGV, per germline. CDR3 protein: CASSFGTGDNEAFF. The CDR3 region has the DNA TGTGCCAGCAGCTTCGGGACAGGTGATAATGAAGCTTTCTTT.

J is TRBJ2-1 and V is TRBV6-5; 8 nucleotides agree with TRBD2. The CDR3 has 16 amino acids. CDR1 is MNHEY and CDR2 is SVGAGI in the germline V gene. The V gene end was trimmed by 4 bases and the J gene end by 8 bases; junction bases not matched to a gene: 13. CDR3 in amino acids: CASSSFGGGGVDEQFF. CDR3 nucleotides: TGTGCCAGCAGTTCCTTCGGGGGGGGAGGGGTCGATGAGCAGTTCTTC.

The J gene is TRBJ2-3, the V gene TRBV13; 8 bases line up with TRBD2. The germline V gene has CDR1 PRHDT and CDR2 FYEKMQ (reference sequence). The CDR3 totals 16 residues. V gave up 5 bases and J gave up 2 bases; unmatched junction bases: 9. The CDR3 protein is CASSILAGINTDTQYF. In DNA, the CDR3 is TGTGCCAGCAGCATCTTAGCGGGGATAAACACAGATACGCAGTATTTT.

V and J are TRBV6-5 and TRBJ1-3, with D tentatively TRBD1 (5 bases). V was shortened by 2 bases and J by 2 bases, with 10 bases between the two germline ends. This CDR3 is 15 amino acids long. Per the germline V gene, CDR1 is MNHEY and CDR2 is SVGAGI. The CDR3 reads CASSYSLRAGNTIYF. The DNA for the CDR3 is TGTGCCAGCAGTTACAGCCTCAGGGCTGGAAACACCATATATTTT.

The chain couples TRBV4-2 to TRBJ2-3, with D perhaps matching TRBD2 (5 bases). The V end lost 0 bases, the J end lost 9 bases, and 16 bases lay between the germline ends. The CDR3 runs to 15 residues. The germline V gene has CDR1 LGHNA and CDR2 YNFKEQ. The CDR3 sequence is CASSQEGGRDETQYF. The CDR3 DNA reads as TGTGCCAGCAGCCAAGAAGGCGGACGGGATGAAACGCAGTATTTT.

The sample holds a few counts of this clone. This sequence joins TRBV30 and TRBJ1-1, with a possible D match to TRBD1 (5 bases). Trimming left V 6 bases short and J 3 bases short, with 14 bases between. Looked up from germline, CDR1 is GTSNPN and CDR2 is SVGIG (reference sequence). The CDR3 covers 13 residues. CDR3 sequence (DNA): TGTGCCTGCTGGGGGGATCCGGACACTGAAGCTTTCTTT. It codes for CACWGDPDTEAFF.